Listed below are T cell receptor beta chains from one sample, sequenced in a study of blood T cells in healthy people across ages. MiXCR, applied by TCRdb to the 5' RACE reads, yields one record per CDR3 protein. The data show around 620,000 distinct CDR3 sequences, 25% to 30% seen once. The sample taken for sequencing was blood. Receptors originate from a woman in her seventies in good health. CDR3s include the opening cysteine and the closing phenylalanine or tryptophan. D genes are given only for firm matches. Not all rows give a size; the values are once, few, many and, for expanded clones, a class.

TRBV20-1	few	TRBJ2-1	TRBD1	TGCAGTGCTAGAGATCGAACAGGGGGCTACAATGAGCAGTTCTTC	CSARDRTGGYNEQFF
TRBV7-9	few	TRBJ2-3	TRBD2	TGTGCCAGCACCTTACCGCCGGGACTAGCGGGGGGGCCTAATTTTCCAGATACGCAGTATTTT	CASTLPPGLAGGPNFPDTQYF
TRBV5-1	.	TRBJ1-1	TRBD1	TGCGCCAGCAGCTTGGATCCAGGGGGCATGAACACTGAAGCTTTCTTT	CASSLDPGGMNTEAFF
TRBV15	.	TRBJ2-3	.	TGTGCCACCGCCAGATTAGATACGCAGTATTTT	CATARLDTQYF
TRBV27	.	TRBJ2-3	.	TGTGCCAGCAGTACGCTCCAAACAGATACGCAGTATTTT	CASSTLQTDTQYF
TRBV6-1	once	TRBJ2-4	.	TGTGCCAGCAGTGGTGGGACATTCTGGGGATACTTC	CASSGGTFWGYF
TRBV3-1	few	TRBJ1-1	.	TGTGCCAGCAGCCAAGGGGGGGGAAGGTGGAACACTGAAGCTTTCTTT	CASSQGGGRWNTEAFF
TRBV5-1	few	TRBJ2-1	TRBD2	TGCGCCAGCAGCTATTTAGCGGGGGCCTTAGGTGAGCAGTTCTTC	CASSYLAGALGEQFF
TRBV4-2	.	TRBJ2-2	.	TGTGCCAGCAGCCAAGAGACCCGGGGGCAAAGAGGGGAGCTGTTTTTT	CASSQETRGQRGELFF
TRBV4-3	few	TRBJ2-7	TRBD1	TGCGCCAGCAGCCAAGATCCCCGGACAGGGTTTTACGAGCAGTACTTC	CASSQDPRTGFYEQYF
TRBV11-2	few	TRBJ2-1	.	TGTGCCAGCAGCTTAGCAGGCAGTGGGAATGAGCAGTTCTTC	CASSLAGSGNEQFF
TRBV5-1	few	TRBJ2-1	.	TGCGCCAGCAGCTTGGCAGGGGCTATCTCCTACAATGAGCAGTTCTTC	CASSLAGAISYNEQFF
TRBV5-1	many	TRBJ2-1	.	TGCGCCAGCAGCTTGGGGACGCAATCTTACTCCTACAATGAGCAGTTCTTC	CASSLGTQSYSYNEQFF
TRBV6-1	.	TRBJ2-7	TRBD1	TGTGCCAGCAGTGAAGTGCCGGGACAGGTACTCTACGAGCAGTACTTC	CASSEVPGQVLYEQYF
TRBV4-2	.	TRBJ1-1	.	TGTGCCAGCAGCCAAGATTCGCAGGGATTAGAAGCTTTCTTT	CASSQDSQGLEAFF
TRBV2	.	TRBJ2-5	TRBD2	TGTGCCAGCATAAGTGATGGCCTAGCGGGCGAGACCCAGTACTTC	CASISDGLAGETQYF
TRBV20-1	.	TRBJ2-7	.	TGCAGTGCTACCGGTCCTGCAAACGTCGAGCAGTACTTC	CSATGPANVEQYF
TRBV20-1	few	TRBJ2-1	TRBD2	TGCAGTGCTAGAGATCCGGTCTCAGCGGGGGATGAGCAGTTCTTC	CSARDPVSAGDEQFF
TRBV7-2	few	TRBJ2-7	TRBD2	TGTGCCAGCAGCTCCTTAGCGGGGGGCTACGAGCAGTACTTC	CASSSLAGGYEQYF
TRBV18	.	TRBJ2-1	.	TGTGCCAGCTCAATTAGCACATCTCCCTACAATGAGCAGTTCTTC	CASSISTSPYNEQFF
TRBV29-1	few	TRBJ2-5	.	TGCAGCGGGGGGACATGGCAAGAGACCCAGTACTTC	CSGGTWQETQYF
TRBV9	.	TRBJ2-1	.	TGTGCCAGCAGCCCCCCTCCGACTAGACCTCAATTTCAGGAGCAGTTCTTC	CASSPPPTRPQFQEQFF
TRBV12-3/TRBV12-4	few	TRBJ1-4	.	TGTGCCAGCAGTCAACGGGACGGCCTTAATGAAAAACTGTTTTTT	CASSQRDGLNEKLFF
TRBV20-1	.	TRBJ2-3	.	TGCAGTGCTAGAGTAGTCAGGCGAATTGGCACAGATACGCAGTATTTT	CSARVVRRIGTDTQYF
TRBV5-1	.	TRBJ2-7	.	TGCGCCAGCAGCTTGGATGGAGGACGCGAGCAGTACTTC	CASSLDGGREQYF
TRBV6-5	few	TRBJ2-7	.	TGTGCCAGCAGTTACGGGGGCCCAGGGGTCCGGATGGGCTACGAGCAGTACTTC	CASSYGGPGVRMGYEQYF
TRBV18	once	TRBJ1-1	.	TGTGCCAGCTCACTTGGACAGTACAACACTGAAGCTTTCTTT	CASSLGQYNTEAFF
TRBV7-7	.	TRBJ2-5	TRBD2	TGTGCTAGCAGCCATAGCGGGGGAGGAGAGACCCAGTACTTC	CASSHSGGGETQYF
TRBV20-1	.	TRBJ1-2	TRBD1	TGCAGTGCCACCGGGACAGGGGCCGCGGGTGGCTACACCTTC	CSATGTGAAGGYTF
TRBV6-6	.	TRBJ1-1	.	TGTGCCAGCAGTTACGCGGCGGGGACTGAAGCTTTCTTT	CASSYAAGTEAFF
TRBV12-3/TRBV12-4	.	TRBJ1-4	.	TGTGCCAGCAATTCTGAGGGGGGCGCGTCTGAAAAGCTGTTTTTT	CASNSEGGASEKLFF